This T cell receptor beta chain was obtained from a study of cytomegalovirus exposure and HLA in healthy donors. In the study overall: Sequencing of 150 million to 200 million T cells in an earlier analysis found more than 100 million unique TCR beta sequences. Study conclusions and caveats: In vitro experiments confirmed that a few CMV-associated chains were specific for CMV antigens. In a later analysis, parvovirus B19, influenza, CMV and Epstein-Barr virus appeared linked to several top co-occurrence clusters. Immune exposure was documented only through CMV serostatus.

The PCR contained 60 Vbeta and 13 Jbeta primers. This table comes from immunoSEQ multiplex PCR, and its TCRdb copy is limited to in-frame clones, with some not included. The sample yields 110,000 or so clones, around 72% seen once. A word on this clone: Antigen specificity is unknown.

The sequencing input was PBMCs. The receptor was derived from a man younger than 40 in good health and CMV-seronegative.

The CDR3 spells CASSLEAPGKLFF. CDR3 sequence (DNA): TGTGCCAGCAGCTTAGAGGCCCCGGGAAAACTGTTTTTT. V is TRBV7-2 and J is TRBJ1-4, with D unresolved. Germline CDR1 and CDR2: SGHTA and FQGNSA. The V end was cut by 1 base, the J end by 10 bases, with 10 bases between. This CDR3 contains 13 residues.